The 11 T cell receptor beta chains presented below share a single source sample, sequenced in a study of control samples from healthy donors and cancer patients. The repertoire was sequenced with immunoSEQ multiplex PCR; TCRdb's copy has only in-frame clones and lacks some. Found here are over 75,000 clones, roughly 86% of them singletons; the top ten hold 1.5% to 2.5%. What was sequenced was blood. All receptors derive from a man aged 55 to 69 in good health.

The V and J genes are TRBV5-1 and TRBJ1-2, with TRBD1 as a possible D gene (5 bases). The germline V gene encodes CDR1 SGHRS and CDR2 YFSETQ. V lost 1 base and J lost 5, with 9 bases in between. The CDR3 covers 13 residues. The CDR3 nucleotides read TGCGCCAGCAGCTTGCTAGGGGAATATGGCTACACCTTC. It is translated as CASSLLGEYGYTF.

This chain connects TRBV29-1 to TRBJ2-1, with D tentatively TRBD2 (6 bases). Germline V gene sequence: CDR1 SQVTM, CDR2 ANQGSEA. The CDR3 spans 13 residues. Trimming took off 3 bases at V and 13 bases at J, with 19 bases between the two ends. CDR3 nucleotides: TGCAGCGTTGATGCCCTGGGGAGGCCTGGCCAGTTCTTC. Its protein is CSVDALGRPGQFF.

V is TRBV30 and J is TRBJ2-7; D is ambiguous. V was trimmed by 3 bases and J by 5 bases, leaving 11 bases between them. Germline CDR1 GTSNPN, CDR2 SVGIG (reference sequence). This CDR3 is built from 12 residues. CDR3 in DNA: TGTGCCTGGAGGGTTCGGGTGCACGAGCAGTACTTC. Translation: CAWRVRVHEQYF.

The gene calls are TRBV19 and TRBJ2-5; TRBD2 matches at 12 bases. V lost 1 base, J lost 5 bases, and 5 bases stayed unmatched. The germline CDR1 and CDR2 sequences are LNHDA and SQIVND (reference sequence). The CDR3 sequence is 16 residues long. As DNA, the CDR3 is TGTGCCAGTAGTATAGGAGGACTAGCGGGGCTTGAGACCCAGTACTTC. This gives the protein CASSIGGLAGLETQYF.

V is TRBV5-1 and J is TRBJ1-6; 7 bases agree with TRBD1. CDR3 length: 15 amino acids. From germline, CDR1 is SGHRS and CDR2 YFSETQ. V lost 0 bases and J lost 4; bases outside the gene matches: 1. CDR3 residues: CASSLGRGYNSPLHF. The CDR3 nucleotides read TGCGCCAGCAGCTTGGGCAGGGGGTATAATTCACCCCTCCACTTT.

This chain uses TRBV12-3 or TRBV12-4 with TRBJ1-3; D unresolved. With 7 bases removed from V and 0 bases from J, the gap between germline ends came to 7 bases. The CDR3 loop spans 13 amino acids. This CDR3 reads CASTLRSGNTIYF. CDR3 sequence (DNA): TGTGCCAGCACCCTACGCTCTGGAAACACCATATATTTT.

This CDR3 is CASSQDLRTGLSGNTIYF. DNA of the CDR3: TGTGCCAGCAGCCAAGATTTGAGGACAGGGCTCTCTGGAAACACCATATATTTT. The chain couples TRBV3-1 (or the pseudogene TRBV3-2) to TRBJ1-3, with 8 bases aligning to TRBD1. The CDR3 is 18 amino acids. The germline gives CDR1 LGHDT, CDR2 YNNKEL (reference sequence). J was trimmed by 0 bases and V by 0 bases; bases with no gene match: 7.

The chain recombines TRBV6-5 with TRBJ2-7; TRBD2 aligns across 7 bases. J lost 4 bases, V lost 0 bases, and 6 bases had no gene match. The CDR3 runs to 15 residues. Looked up from germline, CDR1 is MNHEY and CDR2 is SVGAGI. Here the CDR3 reads CASSYSGGIRYEQYF. The CDR3 DNA sequence: TGTGCCAGCAGTTACTCGGGGGGGATTAGGTACGAGCAGTACTTC.

The DNA of the CDR3 is TGTGCCAGCAGCCAAGGATGGACTAGCGGGATGAACACCGGGGAGCTGTTTTTT. Translation: CASSQGWTSGMNTGELFF. The chain recombines TRBV14 with TRBJ2-2; 12 bases align to TRBD2. The V gene's germline CDR1 is SGHDN and CDR2 FVKESK. The V segment lost 1 base and the J segment 1 base; nucleotides outside the gene matches: 4. CDR3 size: 18 residues.

The chain is built from TRBV18 and TRBJ2-7; D uncertain. Germline loops: CDR1 KGHSH, CDR2 LQKENI. V gave up 6 bases and J gave up 0 bases, with 12 bases separating them. This CDR3 has 14 residues. The CDR3 loop reads CASSPPESSYEQYF. DNA of the CDR3: TGTGCCAGCTCCCCCCCCGAGAGCTCCTACGAGCAGTACTTC.

This rearrangement joins TRBV5-4 to TRBJ2-3, with D possibly TRBD1 on 6 matching bases. The CDR3 totals 15 residues. Germline V CDR1 and CDR2: SGHNT, YYREEE (reference sequence). The V end lost 3 bases, the J end lost 4 bases, and 15 bases lay between the germline ends. CDR3 region: CASSSPLGGSDTQYF. In DNA, the CDR3 is TGTGCCAGCAGCTCACCTCTAGGGGGTTCAGATACGCAGTATTTT.